A single sample is the source of the 24 T cell receptor beta chains below, sequenced in a study of blood T cells in healthy people across ages. Using a J-beta primer mix together with a sample-barcoded 5' primer, a second PCR was run for roughly 7 to 11 cycles. TCRdb reprocessed the 5' RACE reads via MiXCR and lists one record per CDR3 protein. The data show around 820,000 distinct CDR3 sequences, roughly 25% seen once. These records were also assigned to another study, of T cells of mothers and their children.

The sequencing sample was made of blood. Source of these receptors: a boy aged 10-17 years in good health.

This clonotype has just a few counts. This sequence joins TRBV12-3 or TRBV12-4 and TRBJ2-3; TRBD2 might be the D (5 bases). The ends were cut back, 3 bases at V and 4 bases at J, with 11 bases in the middle. The CDR3 covers 14 residues. In DNA form, the CDR3 reads TGTGCCAGCAGTTTCGTTGTAGCGCCAGATACGCAGTATTTT. It specifies CASSFVVAPDTQYF.

This clonotype has just a few counts. The chain combines TRBV12-3 or TRBV12-4 with TRBJ2-5; D call uncertain. V was trimmed by 7 bases and J by 5 bases, leaving 11 bases between them. CDR3 length: 12 amino acids. This CDR3 is CASMGMRETQYF. CDR3 in DNA: TGTGCCAGCATGGGTATGCGGGAGACCCAGTACTTC.

This clonotype was observed a few times. The V gene is TRBV5-1, the J gene TRBJ2-5; possibly TRBD2 for D (5 bases). V was shortened by 3 bases and J by 4 bases, with 22 bases between the two germline ends. The CDR3 consists of 17 residues. Germline CDR1 is SGHRS and CDR2 is YFSETQ. CDR3 protein: CASSSPRSERAGETQYF. The CDR3 region has the DNA TGCGCCAGCAGCTCTCCCCGGTCCGAGAGGGCCGGAGAGACCCAGTACTTC.

The gene calls are TRBV28 and TRBJ2-3, with 13 bases identical to TRBD2. V lost 5 bases, J lost 2 bases, and 10 bases stayed unmatched. The germline gives CDR1 MDHEN, CDR2 SYDVKM. The CDR3 sequence is 18 residues long. The DNA of the CDR3 is TGTGCCAGCAGTCTAGGGACTAGCGGGACCCCAAACACAGATACGCAGTATTTT. As protein: CASSLGTSGTPNTDTQYF.

This clonotype has at least ten counts. The chain couples TRBV28 to TRBJ1-1; D remains ambiguous. V was clipped by 6 bases and J by 1 base, with 6 bases between them. Per the germline V gene, CDR1 is MDHEN and CDR2 is SYDVKM. The CDR3 is 12 amino acids. The CDR3 spells CASSWGNTEAFF. In DNA, the CDR3 is TGTGCCAGCAGCTGGGGGAACACTGAAGCTTTCTTT.

This clonotype was counted between two and nine times. This chain connects TRBV15 to TRBJ2-5; TRBD1 agrees at 7 bases. Trimming took 0 bases from V and 5 from J; bases not matched to a gene: 3. The CDR3 runs to 14 residues. Germline loops: CDR1 LNHNV, CDR2 YYDKDF (reference sequence). CDR3 sequence: CATSRDPRGETQYF. CDR3 nucleotide sequence: TGTGCCACCAGCAGAGATCCCAGGGGGGAGACCCAGTACTTC.

This clonotype was observed once. This chain connects TRBV7-9 to TRBJ1-1; D not certain. V was shortened by 0 bases and J by 0 bases, with 11 bases between the two germline ends. In germline, CDR1 is SEHNR, CDR2 FQNEAQ (reference sequence). The CDR3 has 16 residues. The CDR3 here is CASSLAAGVMNTEAFF. The DNA of the CDR3 is TGTGCCAGCAGCTTAGCCGCTGGGGTCATGAACACTGAAGCTTTCTTT. The full variable domain, in which reference TRBV7-9 and TRBJ1-1 provide the parts outside the CDR3, is DTGVSQNPRHKITKRGQNVTFRCDPISEHNRLYWYRQTLGQGPEFLTYFQNEAQLEKSRLLSDRFSAERPKGSFSTLEIQRTEQGDSAMYLCASSLAAGVMNTEAFFGQGTRLTVV.

V usage is TRBV5-1 and J usage is TRBJ2-3, with TRBD2 as a possible D gene (7 bases). Germline assignment: CDR1 SGHRS and CDR2 YFSETQ. This CDR3 has 16 residues. Trimming stripped 4 bases from V and 5 bases from J, with 20 bases between. The CDR3 bases are TGCGCCAGCAGCCCCGACCCTCGGGGGGCGTTAGATACGCAGTATTTT. It specifies CASSPDPRGALDTQYF.

The V call is TRBV29-1, the J call TRBJ2-1; 9 nucleotides line up with TRBD1. Germline-derived CDR1 and CDR2 are SQVTM and ANQGSEA. J was trimmed by 0 bases and V by 3 bases; bases with no gene match: 6. The CDR3 spans 16 residues. This CDR3 is CSVEGGTGSSYNEQFF. The CDR3 DNA reads TGCAGCGTTGAGGGGGGGACAGGGAGCTCCTACAATGAGCAGTTCTTC.

J is TRBJ2-1 and V is TRBV4-3, with D possibly being TRBD2 (5 bases). V lost 0 bases and J 7 bases, leaving 19 bases between the germline ends. CDR3 length: 17 residues. Germline V lookup: CDR1 LGHNA, CDR2 YSLEER. The CDR3 reads CASSQDPGLGYGNEQFF. CDR3 nucleotides: TGCGCCAGCAGCCAAGACCCGGGGTTGGGGTATGGGAATGAGCAGTTCTTC.

This chain uses TRBV2 with TRBJ2-1; 7 nucleotides agree with TRBD2. CDR3 size: 16 residues. J lost 5 bases, V lost 4 bases, and 11 bases had no gene match. Germline V gene data show CDR1 as SNHLY and CDR2 as FYNNEI. CDR3: CASSVYRAGKNNEQFF. DNA of the CDR3: TGTGCCAGCAGTGTGTATCGAGCGGGGAAAAACAATGAGCAGTTCTTC.

The chain carries TRBV20-1 and TRBJ1-5; tentatively, D is TRBD1 (6 bases). V lost 5 bases to trimming and J lost 0 bases, with 11 bases between them. From germline, CDR1 is DFQATT and CDR2 SNEGSKA (reference sequence). The CDR3 loop spans 14 amino acids. The CDR3 here is CSAAGHLSNQPQHF. DNA for the CDR3: TGCAGTGCTGCGGGACACCTTAGCAATCAGCCCCAGCATTTT.

V gene TRBV4-3 combines with J gene TRBJ2-5; D gene unclear. The end of the DNA fits TRBJ2-7 better, so the J call may be wrong. Germline V CDR1 and CDR2: LGHNA, YSLEER. CDR3 length: 14 amino acids. The CDR3 here is CASSQDVEVYEQYF. The CDR3 DNA follows: TGCGCCAGCAGCCAAGATGTGGAAGTCTACGAGCAGTACTTC.

The gene calls are TRBV2 and TRBJ1-1, with 7 nucleotides matching TRBD1. The CDR3 is made up of 15 amino acids. V was clipped by 7 bases and J by 6 bases; unmatched bases: 14. Germline CDR1 SNHLY, CDR2 FYNNEI. This CDR3 reads CASTLGKGQLPEAFF. The CDR3 DNA follows: TGTGCCAGCACCTTAGGGAAGGGACAGCTCCCTGAAGCTTTCTTT.

The chain couples TRBV13 to TRBJ1-4, with no clear D. Trimming stripped 3 bases from V and 1 base from J, with 3 bases between. Looked up from germline, CDR1 is PRHDT and CDR2 is FYEKMQ (reference sequence). CDR3 size: 13 residues. The CDR3 reads CASSFVTNEKLFF. In DNA form, the CDR3 reads TGTGCCAGCAGCTTCGTAACTAATGAAAAACTGTTTTTT.

The genes are TRBV29-1 and TRBJ2-5; 11 bases agree with TRBD2. The J call may be incorrect, as the DNA end agrees better with TRBJ2-1. Germline values: CDR1 SQVTM, CDR2 ANQGSEA. The CDR3 consists of 14 residues. CDR3 nucleotides: TGCAGCGTTGACCGACTAGCGGGGTACAATGAGCAGTTCTTC. Translation gives CSVDRLAGYNEQFF.

This clonotype was picked up many times. The V call is TRBV7-2, the J call TRBJ1-1; D is ambiguous. CDR1 is SGHTA, CDR2 FQGNSA, per germline. The length of the CDR3 is 19 residues. V was shortened by 1 base and J by 1 base, with 22 bases between the two germline ends. The CDR3 protein is CASSLVGPGVYTANTEAFF. DNA for the CDR3: TGTGCCAGCAGCTTAGTAGGGCCTGGGGTTTACACAGCGAACACTGAAGCTTTCTTT.

The chain links TRBV7-3 to TRBJ1-2; 7 bases line up with TRBD1. Germline CDR1 reads SGHTA; CDR2 reads FQGTGA. This CDR3 contains 13 residues. Trimming at V came to 2 bases and at J to 8 bases, leaving 5 bases not matched to a gene. The DNA for the CDR3 is TGTGCCAGCAGCTTAGGGACAGTAATGGGCTACACCTTC. This translates into CASSLGTVMGYTF.

This clonotype turned up a few times. The chain employs TRBV28 and TRBJ2-1, with TRBD2 identical over 7 bases. CDR1 MDHEN and CDR2 SYDVKM come from the germline V gene. This CDR3 spans 19 amino acids. Losses at the gene ends were 10 bases for V and 8 bases for J; bases not matched to a gene: 29. The CDR3 sequence is CATTTLATSKREWEHEQFF. CDR3 bases: TGTGCCACCACTACACTAGCGACTAGTAAACGGGAATGGGAGCATGAGCAGTTCTTC. Complete variable domain (other parts from reference TRBV28 and TRBJ2-1): DVKVTQSSRYLVKRTGEKVFLECVQDMDHENMFWYRQDPGLGLRLIYFSYDVKMKEKGDIPEGYSVSREKKERFSLILESASTNQTSMYLCATTTLATSKREWEHEQFFGPGTRLTVL.

This clonotype appeared a few times. The V gene is TRBV6-2 or TRBV6-3, the J gene TRBJ2-5; possibly TRBD1 for D (6 bases). Trimming removed 7 bases from V and 6 bases from J, with 18 bases in between. The CDR3 sequence is 14 residues long. The germline gives CDR1 MNHEY, CDR2 SVGEGT. DNA for the CDR3: TGTGCCAGCACTCCGGGACACAAAGGAAAGACCCAGTACTTC. It encodes CASTPGHKGKTQYF.

This clonotype was found a few times. V and J are TRBV24-1 and TRBJ2-2; D call uncertain. The CDR3 runs 14 residues. V was pared by 1 base and J by 6 bases, with 8 bases between. Germline V gene lookup returns CDR1 KGHDR and CDR2 SFDVKD. CDR3 coding DNA: TGTGCCACCAGTGATTTTTTAGAGTCCGGGGAGCTGTTTTTT. Its translation: CATSDFLESGELFF.

This chain links TRBV6-2 or TRBV6-3 with TRBJ2-3; D tentatively fits TRBD1 or TRBD2 (5 bases each). The ends were cut back, 0 bases at V and 7 bases at J, with 11 bases in the middle. In germline, CDR1 is MNHEY, CDR2 SVGEGT. The CDR3 is 14 residues long. The CDR3 DNA is TGTGCCAGCAGTTACTCGAGGGCAGGGAATACGCAGTATTTT. Its protein product is CASSYSRAGNTQYF.

This clonotype has more than one count but fewer than ten. The chain uses TRBV7-2 and TRBJ2-7; D is possibly TRBD2 (6 bases). This CDR3 spans 16 amino acids. The germline gives CDR1 SGHTA, CDR2 FQGNSA. The V end lost 1 base, the J end lost 3 bases, and 16 bases lay between the germline ends. The CDR3 loop reads CASSLEDRTIFYEQYF. The CDR3 DNA follows: TGTGCCAGCAGCTTAGAAGACCGGACTATATTCTACGAGCAGTACTTC.

In regard to this clonotype: At one end, the junction sequence differs from germline, possibly due to a read error. This chain joins TRBV12-3 or TRBV12-4 and TRBJ1-6; 7 bases are shared with TRBD1. This CDR3 is built from 15 residues. CDR3 in amino acids: CAGSSRQGGDSPLHF. The CDR3 nucleotides are TGTGCCGGCAGTTCCCGACAGGGCGGTGATTCACCCCTCCACTTT.